This note documents a single T cell receptor (beta chain) sequence. The antigen is undetermined. Assay used: immunoSEQ multiplex PCR; TCRdb lists only in-frame clones, some missing. The sample has under 150,000 clones; approximately 93% are singletons. The entry originates in a study of T cell responses to AZD1222 COVID-19 vaccine. Study conclusions and caveats: Seropositivity was recorded at baseline in only 6 or 7 AZD1222 recipients. Rises in breadth and depth of Spike-specific TCRs came after two AZD1222 doses. Clonal diversity was possibly underestimated, and white British individuals and females predominated among donors. Repertoire sampling happened only post peak T cell response.

V dropped 4 bases and J dropped 4; count of bases not matched to a gene: 7. Germline V CDR1 and CDR2: KGHDR, SFDVKD. This CDR3 is built from 16 residues. Source: peripheral blood, taken on day 0 of AZD1222 vaccination. This receptor was identified in an adult in good health. V and J are TRBV24-1 and TRBJ2-7; 12 nucleotides agree with TRBD2. The CDR3 region has the DNA TGTGCCACCAGTGACACGACTAGCGGGGGCGAGTACGAGCAGTACTTC. This encodes CATSDTTSGGEYEQYF.